The 12 T cell receptor beta chains below were found in one sample sequenced in a study of T cells after yellow fever vaccination. One entry per CDR3 protein, called by TCRdb with MiXCR from the 5' RACE reads. The sample consists of 450,000 to 650,000 distinct CDR3 sequences, around an eighth of them appearing once. The source material was PBMCs, sampled on the day of the yellow fever booster vaccination. These receptors came from a man younger than 40 who received the YFV17D yellow fever vaccine.

The V and J genes are TRBV10-3 and TRBJ2-3; weak D call: TRBD1 (6 bases). V dropped 6 bases and J dropped 9 bases, with 19 bases sitting between them. This CDR3 contains 14 residues. The V gene's germline CDR1 is ENHRY and CDR2 SYGVKD. The DNA for the CDR3 is TGTGCCATCAGAGGACAGTTAGCACAAGGGACGCAGTATTTT. It encodes CAIRGQLAQGTQYF.

This clonotype appeared a few times. The chain has TRBV18 and TRBJ2-6; D call uncertain. The V end lost 3 bases, the J end lost 1 base, and 16 bases lay between the germline ends. Germline V lookup: CDR1 KGHSH, CDR2 LQKENI. This CDR3 has 18 residues. Written as DNA, the CDR3 is TGTGCCAGCTCACCGGAAAGGAGTATACTATCTGGGGCCAACGTCCTGACTTTC. Protein product: CASSPERSILSGANVLTF.

This clonotype was seen only a few times. The DNA of the CDR3 is TGTGCCAGCAGTGTGGAAGGGGGCACTGAAGCTTTCTTT. This sequence encodes CASSVEGGTEAFF. The J gene is TRBJ1-1, the V gene TRBV6-4; maybe TRBD1 (6 bases). The germline V gene has CDR1 MRHNA and CDR2 SNTAGT. V was pared by 4 bases and J by 4 bases, with 10 bases between. This CDR3 spans 13 amino acids.

This clonotype was picked up a small number of times. The gene calls are TRBV20-1 and TRBJ1-2; D may be TRBD1 (5 bases). Germline assignment: CDR1 DFQATT and CDR2 SNEGSKA (reference sequence). This CDR3 contains 14 residues. The CDR3 DNA sequence: TGCAGCGTACAGGTCGGGCGGTCGGACTATGGCTACACCTTC. This sequence encodes CSVQVGRSDYGYTF.

The chain combines TRBV18 with TRBJ2-1; 7 bases match TRBD2. CDR3 length equals 14 residues. CDR1 KGHSH and CDR2 LQKENI come from the germline V gene. V lost 4 bases, J lost 10 bases, and 10 bases stayed unmatched. The CDR3 region is CASSQIDLGGEQFF. CDR3 DNA: TGTGCCAGCTCACAAATCGACCTGGGAGGGGAGCAGTTCTTC.

This clonotype was seen only a few times. The V and J genes are TRBV5-1 and TRBJ2-7; no clear D. Germline V gene lookup returns CDR1 SGHRS and CDR2 YFSETQ. CDR3 length: 14 amino acids. V lost 1 base and J lost 0, with 8 bases in between. The CDR3 spells CASSLHESSYEQYF. CDR3 in DNA: TGCGCCAGCAGCTTGCACGAGAGCTCCTACGAGCAGTACTTC.

This clonotype was recorded many times. The chain has TRBV18 and TRBJ2-7; D is unclear. This CDR3 comprises 12 residues. Trimming left V 3 bases short and J 2 bases short, with 5 bases between. Germline loops: CDR1 KGHSH, CDR2 LQKENI. Written as DNA, the CDR3 is TGTGCCAGCTCACCCAGCGCCTACGAGCAGTACTTC. This encodes CASSPSAYEQYF.

This clonotype was picked up a small number of times. The V gene is TRBV5-1, the J gene TRBJ2-7; D is perhaps TRBD2 (5 bases). V gave up 5 bases and J gave up 7 bases, with 10 bases separating them. This CDR3 is built from 11 residues. The V gene's germline CDR1 is SGHRS and CDR2 YFSETQ. CDR3 nucleotides: TGCGCCAGCAGGGAGGAGCAGGAGCAGTACTTC. Its translation: CASREEQEQYF.

In its sample, this clonotype was seen a few times. The rearrangement uses TRBV11-2 and TRBJ1-2; D is unclear. There are 20 residues in the CDR3. The V gene lost 6 bases and the J gene lost 7 bases, with 36 bases spanning the gap. CDR1 SGHAT and CDR2 FQNNGV come from the germline V gene. The CDR3 coding sequence is TGTGCCAGCAGTTTCTTTAGCCCCGTCACAGCACGCGCATCAAACGGTGGCTACACCTTC. Translating it yields CASSFFSPVTARASNGGYTF.

Comments on this clonotype: The junction shows a germline mismatch at one end, possibly a read error. CDR3 protein: CASSLDDRSFF. The DNA of the CDR3 is TGTGCCAGCAGCTTAGATGACAGAAGTTTCTTC. This chain uses TRBV7-8 with TRBJ1-2; TRBD1 might be the D (5 bases). The CDR3 runs to 11 residues. Germline-derived CDR1 and CDR2 are SGHVS and FQNEAQ.

J is TRBJ2-2 and V is TRBV10-2; D gene ambiguous. The CDR3 sequence is 12 residues long. Germline CDR1 is WSHSY and CDR2 is SAAADI. Trimming shortened V by 4 bases and J by 6 bases, and 6 bases separated the two germline ends. Here the CDR3 reads CASSVAAGELFF. The DNA of the CDR3 is TGCGCCAGCAGTGTGGCGGCCGGGGAGCTGTTTTTT.

This chain joins TRBV6-5 and TRBJ1-2; the D gene is possibly TRBD1 (6 bases). The CDR3 consists of 15 residues. Trimming stripped 2 bases from V and 3 bases from J, with 13 bases between. Germline CDR1 reads MNHEY; CDR2 reads SVGAGI. CDR3 sequence: CASSYERGVDYGYTF. The DNA of the CDR3 is TGTGCCAGCAGTTACGAAAGGGGGGTTGACTATGGCTACACCTTC.